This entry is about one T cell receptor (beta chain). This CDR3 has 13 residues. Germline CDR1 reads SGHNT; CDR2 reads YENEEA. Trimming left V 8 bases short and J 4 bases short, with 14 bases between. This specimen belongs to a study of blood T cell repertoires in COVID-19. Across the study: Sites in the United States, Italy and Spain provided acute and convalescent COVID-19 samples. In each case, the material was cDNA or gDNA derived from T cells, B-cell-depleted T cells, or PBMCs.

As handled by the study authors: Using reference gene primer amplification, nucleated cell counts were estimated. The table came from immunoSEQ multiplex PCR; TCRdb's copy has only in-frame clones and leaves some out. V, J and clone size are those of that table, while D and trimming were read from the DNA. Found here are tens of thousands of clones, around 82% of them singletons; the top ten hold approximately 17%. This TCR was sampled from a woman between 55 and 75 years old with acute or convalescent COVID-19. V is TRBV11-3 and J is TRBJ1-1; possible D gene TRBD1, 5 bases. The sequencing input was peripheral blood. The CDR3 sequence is CASSEGPITEAFF. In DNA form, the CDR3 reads TGTGCCAGCTCGGAGGGGCCGATCACTGAAGCTTTCTTT.